The T cell receptor (beta chain) under discussion was sequenced for a study of early T cells in non-severe SARS-CoV-2 infection (TCRdb year 2021). About the investigation overall: TCR sequencing used bulk RNA from unsorted whole blood, so alpha and beta chains could not be paired. Results the study describes overall, beyond this receptor: VDJdb matching was skewed toward anti-spike CD8 responses and likely underestimated virus-specific expansions, missing private and CD4 specificities.

Receptor libraries were prepared by 5' RACE. Data came from a NextSeq 500. In the TCR library protocol, unique molecular identifiers were attached to individual cDNA molecules to correct for PCR bias and sequencing error. Both TCR alpha and beta chains were sequenced, and tight co-correlation was observed between alpha and beta sequence abundances in each sample. On the study's bioinformatics: Decombinator V4 was used to annotate the V gene, J gene and CDR3 of the TCR sequences. TCRs were defined as expanded if a significant change between any two time points was detected under a Poisson model with p below 0.0001. Abundances of TCRs were expressed as counts per million after normalisation to the total number of TCRs sequenced in each sample. MAIT TCRs were defined by TRAV1-2 paired with TRAJ12, TRAJ20 or TRAJ33, and iNKT TCRs by TRAV10 paired with TRAJ18. VDJdb, accessed 1 November 2021, was searched for CMV, EBV and SARS-CoV-2 annotated TCRs, with TCRs annotated for multiple antigens excluded. The raw public data were reprocessed by TCRdb itself: fastp quality trimming at Q25, MiXCR clonotype calling, in-frame beta chains only. Rows are combined by CDR3 protein, so each entry shows the most common genes and DNA. The V and J calls reflect TCRdb's pipeline rather than the authors' work. In all, the sample holds more than 65,000 distinct CDR3 sequences, and approximately 13% of those were seen once. The ten biggest clones cover approximately 5.5% of the sample.

The CDR3 runs 19 residues from the cysteine to the phenylalanine. The sequence is cut down to CDR3 DNA, 57 bases in frame from base 1. For CDR1 and CDR2, the germline V gene lists MNHEY and SVGEGT. Ends trimmed: V by 4 bases, J by 3 bases; bases unmatched to a gene: 18. A case-control design nested within a healthcare worker cohort in London, UK, was used, with weekly nasopharyngeal swab PCR tests and blood sampling performed. Between 23 and 31 March 2020, the week of the UK lockdown, healthcare workers were enrolled and then followed up weekly for as long as 16 weeks. There are many counts of this clonotype. Which antigen it targets is not known. There are no base qualities to consult, and no much larger clone falls within one base.

The chain is encoded by TRBV6-2 or TRBV6-3 joined to TRBJ2-3, with 8 central nucleotides matching TRBD2. Sequencing used whole blood. This TCR derives from an adult who was a healthcare worker with PCR-confirmed SARS-CoV-2 infection or an uninfected control (not recorded which). CDR3 region: CASSFALKSSGEVTDTQYF. The DNA sequence reads TGTGCCAGCAGTTTCGCTTTAAAGAGTAGCGGGGAGGTTACAGATACGCAGTATTTT.